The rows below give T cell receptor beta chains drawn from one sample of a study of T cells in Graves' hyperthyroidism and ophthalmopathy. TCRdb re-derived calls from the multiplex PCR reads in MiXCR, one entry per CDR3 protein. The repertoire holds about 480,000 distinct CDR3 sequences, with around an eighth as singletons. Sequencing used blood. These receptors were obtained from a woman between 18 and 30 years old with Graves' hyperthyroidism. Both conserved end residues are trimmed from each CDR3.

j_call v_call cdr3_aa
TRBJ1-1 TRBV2 ASSEFGRGKNTEAF
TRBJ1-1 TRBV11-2 ASSRQSPQLFGQLNTEAF
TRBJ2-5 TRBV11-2 ASSMTGGWETQY
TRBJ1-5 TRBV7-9 ASSLGTGTLDQPQH
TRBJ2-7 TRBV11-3 ASSSRAGTNRYEQY
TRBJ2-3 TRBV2 ASSDPSGSHTDTQY
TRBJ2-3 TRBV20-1 SAKKRAGGHDTQY
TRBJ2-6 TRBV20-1 SAGQAPLFSGANVLT
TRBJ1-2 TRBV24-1 ATSDSRTNYGYT
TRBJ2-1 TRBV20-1 SARDQREDHNEQF
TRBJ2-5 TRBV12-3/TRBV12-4 ASGYGQQETQY
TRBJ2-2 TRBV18 ASSPLDPWTGELF
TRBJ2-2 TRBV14 ASSLSVLAVNTGELF
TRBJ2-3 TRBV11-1 ASSPRTSGVTDTQY
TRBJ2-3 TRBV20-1 SATPILGQGPTDTQY